One sample yielded the 28 T cell receptor beta chains listed below, sequenced in a study of CD8 T cells in Susac syndrome (dated by TCRdb to between 2018 and 2021). Libraries were constructed by the immunoSEQ multiplex PCR assay. RNA was extracted using the RNeasy kit, and roughly 0.5 to 1 ug of the RNA was reverse transcribed with random hexamers. TCRdb itself trimmed the public reads at Q25 with fastp, ran MiXCR and retained productive beta chains. For every CDR3 protein sequence, its rows merge into one entry that carries the most common genes and DNA. The sample records about 150,000 distinct CDR3 sequences, approximately 93% of which are singletons. Roughly 0.098% of the sample lies in the top ten. The specimen sequenced was CD4+ T cells from PBMCs. These receptors were collected from a human donor with multiple sclerosis.

The chain has TRBV9 and TRBJ2-1; perhaps D is TRBD1 or TRBD2 (5 bases each). Germline CDR1 SGDLS, CDR2 YYNGEE. This CDR3 contains 14 residues. The V gene lost 4 bases and the J gene lost 5 bases, with 13 bases spanning the gap. The CDR3 DNA sequence: TGTGCCAGCAGCTTATCGGGGCCAAACAATGAGCAGTTCTTC. This codes for CASSLSGPNNEQFF.

This clonotype was detected a few times. This chain connects TRBV7-6 to TRBJ2-7; either TRBD1 or TRBD2 may fit D (6 bases each). Trimming left V 1 base short and J 5 bases short, with 12 bases between. The CDR3 spans 14 residues. From germline, CDR1 is SGHVS and CDR2 FNYEAQ. The CDR3 here is CASSLGTGADEQYF. The CDR3 coding sequence is TGTGCCAGCAGCTTAGGAACGGGGGCGGACGAGCAGTACTTC.

V gene TRBV30 combines with J gene TRBJ1-3; D not resolved. Germline V gene sequence: CDR1 GTSNPN, CDR2 SVGIG (reference sequence). Trimming cost V 0 bases and J 8 bases, with 5 bases left between them. The CDR3 spans 11 residues. The CDR3 spells CAWSVMDTIYF. The CDR3 bases are TGTGCCTGGAGTGTTATGGACACCATATATTTT.

The chain employs TRBV10-1 and TRBJ2-3, with D uncertain. Per the germline V gene, CDR1 is WNHNN and CDR2 is SYGVQD (reference sequence). The V gene lost 0 bases and the J gene lost 3 bases, with 4 bases spanning the gap. The CDR3 contains 13 residues. The DNA for the CDR3 is TGCGCCAGCAGTGAGTCAGGGACAGATACGCAGTATTTT. Amino acid sequence: CASSESGTDTQYF.

This chain joins TRBV5-4 and TRBJ2-2; TRBD2 matches at 9 bases. In germline, CDR1 is SGHNT, CDR2 YYREEE (reference sequence). V shed 1 base, J shed 1 base, and the junction held 2 bases outside the gene matches. This CDR3 contains 16 residues. The CDR3 nucleotides are TGTGCCAGCAGCTTGCAACTAGCGGGGAACACCGGGGAGCTGTTTTTT. Translated: CASSLQLAGNTGELFF.

V and J are TRBV7-2 and TRBJ2-1; D unresolved. Trimming took off 2 bases at V and 9 bases at J, with 8 bases between the two ends. The CDR3 runs to 12 residues. The germline V gene has CDR1 SGHTA and CDR2 FQGNSA. The CDR3 nucleotides read TGTGCCAGCAGCTTAAGACTGATTGAGCAGTTCTTC. Its protein is CASSLRLIEQFF.

V usage is TRBV5-1 and J usage is TRBJ2-1; no reliable D call. V shed 7 bases and J shed 10 bases, with 21 bases lying between them. The CDR3 extends over 14 amino acids. Germline V lookup: CDR1 SGHRS, CDR2 YFSETQ. The CDR3 region is CASLDGNRGDEQFF. CDR3 coding DNA: TGCGCCAGCTTGGACGGTAACCGAGGAGACGAGCAGTTCTTC.

This clonotype was seen once. The CDR3 protein is CASSLEWVAGYTF. The CDR3 DNA reads as TGTGCCAGCAGCTTGGAGTGGGTTGCTGGCTACACCTTC. The chain carries TRBV5-6 and TRBJ1-2, with unresolved D. The V gene's germline CDR1 is SGHDT and CDR2 YYEEEE. The V gene lost 0 bases and the J gene lost 7 bases, with 10 bases spanning the gap. The CDR3 runs to 13 residues.

V is TRBV5-6 and J is TRBJ2-5; D remains ambiguous. The CDR3 contains 14 residues. V shed 2 bases and J shed 1 base, with 9 bases lying between them. Germline-derived CDR1 and CDR2 are SGHDT and YYEEEE. The CDR3 sequence: CASSLSLLQETQYF. The CDR3 DNA follows: TGTGCCAGCAGCTTATCGCTTCTCCAAGAGACCCAGTACTTC. The full variable domain, its missing parts supplied by reference TRBV5-6 and TRBJ2-5, is DAGVTQSPTHLIKTRGQQVTLRCSPKSGHDTVSWYQQALGQGPQFIFQYYEEEERQRGNFPDRFSGHQFPNYSSELNVNALLLGDSALYLCASSLSLLQETQYFGPGTRLLVL.

The V call is TRBV5-1, the J call TRBJ2-6; unclear D gene. The V gene's germline CDR1 is SGHRS and CDR2 YFSETQ. The CDR3 consists of 14 residues. V lost 5 bases to trimming and J lost 2 bases, with 8 bases between them. The CDR3 protein is CASSKVTGANVLTF. The CDR3 DNA follows: TGCGCCAGCAGTAAAGTGACTGGGGCCAACGTCCTGACTTTC.

This chain uses TRBV10-3 with TRBJ1-1, with TRBD1 identical over 8 bases. There are 16 residues in the CDR3. The V gene's germline CDR1 is ENHRY and CDR2 SYGVKD. Losses at the gene ends were 6 bases for V and 3 bases for J; bases not matched to a gene: 12. The DNA of the CDR3 is TGTGCCATCAGCCCCAATCCCGACAGGGGAGACACTGAAGCTTTCTTT. Translated: CAISPNPDRGDTEAFF.

The rearrangement joins TRBV11-2 to TRBJ2-4; 7 bases agree with TRBD1. The CDR3 is 16 residues long. The germline V gene has CDR1 SGHAT and CDR2 FQNNGV. J was trimmed by 8 bases and V by 6 bases; bases with no gene match: 16. CDR3 in DNA: TGTGCCAGCAGTTTAAGCCGTGGACAGGCGAGAGACATTCAGTACTTC. This sequence encodes CASSLSRGQARDIQYF.

The rearrangement joins TRBV2 to TRBJ1-1; 7 positions match TRBD1. Germline loops: CDR1 SNHLY, CDR2 FYNNEI. J lost 4 bases, V lost 4 bases, and 6 bases had no gene match. The CDR3 loop spans 14 amino acids. In DNA form, the CDR3 reads TGTGCCAGCAGTGGGGTCAGGGGGGCCACTGAAGCTTTCTTT. Translating gives CASSGVRGATEAFF.

The V call is TRBV12-3 or TRBV12-4, the J call TRBJ2-7; the D is unclear. V dropped 6 bases and J dropped 2 bases, with 11 bases sitting between them. CDR3 size: 13 residues. CDR3: CASSAVPTYEQYF. In DNA, the CDR3 is TGTGCCAGCAGCGCAGTCCCCACCTACGAGCAGTACTTC.

The chain combines TRBV5-1 with TRBJ1-4; D gene uncertain. Germline V gene sequence: CDR1 SGHRS, CDR2 YFSETQ. This CDR3 region has 13 residues. Trimming pared 4 bases from V and 6 bases from J, leaving 10 bases between. The chain's CDR3 is CASSSSPDEKLFF. The CDR3 coding sequence is TGCGCCAGCAGCAGCAGCCCCGATGAAAAACTGTTTTTT. Supplemented by reference TRBV5-1 and TRBJ1-4, the full variable domain reads KAGVTQTPRYLIKTRGQQVTLSCSPISGHRSVSWYQQTPGQGLQFLFEYFSETQRNKGNFPGRFSGRQFSNSRSEMNVSTLELGDSALYLCASSSSPDEKLFFGSGTQLSVL.

The V call is TRBV20-1, the J call TRBJ1-1; no definite D call. CDR3 length: 14 residues. The V and J ends lost 1 base and 5 bases respectively, with 14 bases between them. The V gene's germline CDR1 is DFQATT and CDR2 SNEGSKA (reference sequence). In DNA form, the CDR3 reads TGCAGTGCTAGAGCAGGATCCCTAGGGACTGAAGCTTTCTTT. It translates to CSARAGSLGTEAFF.

The CDR3 nucleotides are TGTGCCAGCAGGTCAGGGCCCTCCTACGAGCAGTACTTC. This codes for CASRSGPSYEQYF. V gene TRBV27 combines with J gene TRBJ2-7; TRBD1 might be the D (5 bases). The CDR3 sequence is 13 residues long. V was clipped by 6 bases and J by 0 bases, with 9 bases between them. CDR1 and CDR2 (germline): MNHEY, SMNVEV (reference sequence).

The rearrangement links TRBV30 to TRBJ2-3; no firm D call. The CDR3 totals 14 residues. The germline V gene encodes CDR1 GTSNPN and CDR2 SVGIG (reference sequence). The V end was cut by 0 bases, the J end by 4 bases, with 11 bases between. This CDR3 reads CAWSVGSAADTQYF. The CDR3 DNA reads as TGTGCCTGGAGTGTAGGATCAGCAGCAGATACGCAGTATTTT.

This rearrangement joins TRBV5-1 to TRBJ2-7; 8 nucleotides line up with TRBD2. CDR1 is SGHRS, CDR2 YFSETQ, per germline. This CDR3 comprises 14 residues. V shed 5 bases and J 12 bases; nucleotides not matched to a gene: 16. CDR3 amino acids: CASSLRLTAGGLYF. In DNA, the CDR3 is TGCGCCAGCAGTCTCCGACTAACGGCGGGAGGTCTGTACTTC.

This chain connects TRBV7-2 to TRBJ2-5, with a weak D call TRBD1 (5 bases). CDR3 length: 15 amino acids. Germline CDR1 SGHTA, CDR2 FQGNSA. Trimming removed 2 bases from V and 1 base from J, with 11 bases in between. The CDR3 sequence: CASSLNVDSQETQYF. CDR3 DNA sequence: TGTGCCAGCAGCTTAAATGTCGACAGCCAAGAGACCCAGTACTTC.

The chain couples TRBV20-1 to TRBJ2-2, with TRBD1 matching 7 bases. From germline, CDR1 is DFQATT and CDR2 SNEGSKA (reference sequence). This CDR3 is 12 amino acids long. The ends lost 5 bases at V and 6 bases at J; junction bases unmatched: 3. CDR3 loop: CSAVQGPGELFF. The CDR3, as DNA: TGCAGTGCTGTACAGGGGCCCGGGGAGCTGTTTTTT.

The chain recombines TRBV2 with TRBJ2-5; D remains unclear. CDR1 is SNHLY, CDR2 FYNNEI, per germline. The CDR3 spans 14 residues. Trimming took off 8 bases at V and 5 bases at J, with 18 bases between the two ends. CDR3 DNA sequence: TGTGCCAGCTCGGTAACAACCTCCCGGGAGACCCAGTACTTC. Its protein product is CASSVTTSRETQYF.

A single count supports this clonotype. This rearrangement joins TRBV24-1 to TRBJ2-1; TRBD2 aligns across 12 bases. V was pared by 5 bases and J by 3 bases, with 1 base of the junction left unmatched. The CDR3 spans 15 residues. In germline, CDR1 is KGHDR, CDR2 SFDVKD. The CDR3 region has the DNA TGTGCCACCAGTGGACTAGCGGGGGACTACAATGAGCAGTTCTTC. Encoded protein: CATSGLAGDYNEQFF.

The chain is built from TRBV27 and TRBJ1-5; possibly TRBD1 for D (5 bases). Between the trimmed V and J ends, which lost 3 bases and 5 bases, there was a span of 11 bases. The germline V gene has CDR1 MNHEY and CDR2 SMNVEV (reference sequence). The CDR3 is 14 amino acids. CDR3 in DNA: TGTGCCAGCAGTTTGGAGAGGGGCTATCAGCCCCAGCATTTT. Its translation: CASSLERGYQPQHF.

CDR3 nucleotide sequence: TGTGCCAGCAGTTCCTCGGACAGGGCAATCGGGGAGCTGTTTTTT. Its protein is CASSSSDRAIGELFF. The chain carries TRBV12-3 or TRBV12-4 and TRBJ2-2; 8 bases map to TRBD1. V shed 4 bases and J 7 bases; nucleotides not matched to a gene: 8. CDR3 size: 15 residues.

V is TRBV5-1 and J is TRBJ2-1; 16 bases are shared with TRBD2. The CDR3 sequence is 17 residues long. The J segment lost 7 bases and the V segment lost 4 bases, leaving 8 bases of the junction unmatched. The germline gives CDR1 SGHRS, CDR2 YFSETQ. CDR3 nucleotides: TGCGCCAGCAGCATCGGGACTAGCGGGGGGGCCGGGAATGAGCAGTTCTTC. The encoded protein is CASSIGTSGGAGNEQFF.

This clonotype came up a few times. This sequence joins TRBV6-1 and TRBJ2-5; perhaps TRBD1 as D (6 bases). The V gene lost 6 bases and the J gene lost 2 bases, with 10 bases spanning the gap. The CDR3 sequence is 13 residues long. CDR1 and CDR2 (germline): MNHNS, SASEGT. The CDR3: CASRPTGQETQYF. The DNA for the CDR3 is TGTGCCAGCAGGCCGACAGGACAAGAGACCCAGTACTTC.

This rearrangement joins TRBV24-1 to TRBJ2-5; possibly TRBD1 for D (5 bases). Germline loops: CDR1 KGHDR, CDR2 SFDVKD. This CDR3 comprises 15 residues. V lost 5 bases, J lost 2 bases, and 14 bases lay in between. The CDR3 reads CATSAGARRQETQYF. DNA for the CDR3: TGTGCCACCAGTGCTGGGGCTAGAAGGCAAGAGACCCAGTACTTC.